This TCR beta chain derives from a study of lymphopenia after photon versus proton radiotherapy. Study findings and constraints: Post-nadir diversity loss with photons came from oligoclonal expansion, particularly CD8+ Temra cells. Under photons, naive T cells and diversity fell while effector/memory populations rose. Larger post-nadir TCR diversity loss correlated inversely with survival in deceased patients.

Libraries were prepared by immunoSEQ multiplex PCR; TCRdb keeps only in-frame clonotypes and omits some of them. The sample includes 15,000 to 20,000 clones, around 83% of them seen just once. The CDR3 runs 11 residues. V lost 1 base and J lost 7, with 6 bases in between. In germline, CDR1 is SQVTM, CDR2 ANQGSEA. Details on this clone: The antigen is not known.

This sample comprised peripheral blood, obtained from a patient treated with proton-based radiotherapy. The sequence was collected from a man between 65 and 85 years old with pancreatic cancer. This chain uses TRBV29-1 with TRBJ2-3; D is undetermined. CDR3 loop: CSVEVLNTQYF. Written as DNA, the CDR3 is TGCAGCGTTGAAGTTTTGAATACGCAGTATTTT.